This entry describes one T cell receptor beta chain. Quantitative 5'-RACE with molecular barcodes generated TCR beta libraries. TCRdb re-called the 5' RACE reads with MiXCR, one entry per CDR3 protein. The table has around 230,000 distinct CDR3 sequences, 7% to 10% seen once. This entry comes from a study of CD8 T cells in ankylosing spondylitis. Sequenced sample: blood, either unsorted or a sorted T cell fraction (not recorded which). This TCR came from a female donor with ankylosing spondylitis or in good health (not recorded which).

The CDR3 sequence is CASSQDVEGQRYTF. For the CDR3, the DNA is TGCGCCAGCAGCCAAGACGTTGAAGGGCAGAGGTACACCTTC. The V gene is TRBV4-1, the J gene TRBJ1-2; no clear D gene. CDR3 length: 14 residues. Trimming stripped 0 bases from V and 11 bases from J, with 16 bases between. In germline, CDR1 is MGHRA, CDR2 YSYEKL.